The 14 T cell receptor beta chains listed next were all sequenced from one sample in a study of Graves' ophthalmopathy and Graves' hyperthyroidism. Amplifying from RNA transcripts, the study obtained TCR beta CDR3 regions. A first-round RT-PCR used HTBI primers, followed by a second-round multiplex PCR. TCRdb re-called the multiplex PCR reads with MiXCR, one entry per CDR3 protein. The table lists 660,000 or so distinct CDR3 sequences, about 40% of them singletons. What was sequenced was peripheral blood. The receptors originated from an adult man with Graves' ophthalmopathy.

This clonotype was detected ten times or more. The chain joins TRBV7-2 to TRBJ1-3; a possible D gene is TRBD1 (5 bases). V was trimmed by 4 bases and J by 5 bases, leaving 9 bases between them. The germline CDR1 and CDR2 sequences are SGHTA and FQGNSA. This CDR3 comprises 13 residues. In nucleotides, the CDR3 is TGTGCCAGCAGCTCTGGGACCCGAAACACCATATATTTT. Amino acid sequence: CASSSGTRNTIYF.

The sample holds many counts of this clonotype. The CDR3 protein is CASSPKGGEPYEQYF. For the CDR3, the DNA is TGTGCCAGCAGTCCGAAAGGGGGTGAACCCTACGAGCAGTACTTC. The chain combines TRBV7-6 with TRBJ2-7; tentatively, D is TRBD1 (6 bases). CDR3 length: 15 residues. V was pared by 6 bases and J by 2 bases, with 17 bases between. The germline CDR1 and CDR2 sequences are SGHVS and FNYEAQ.

V and J are TRBV20-1 and TRBJ2-7; TRBD1 matches at 7 bases. CDR3 length: 15 amino acids. With V trimmed by 3 bases and J by 7 bases, 15 bases remained unmatched. From germline, CDR1 is DFQATT and CDR2 SNEGSKA (reference sequence). The CDR3 protein is CSARSGQVVTQEQYF. The CDR3 bases are TGCAGTGCTAGGTCCGGACAGGTTGTGACTCAGGAGCAGTACTTC.

V usage is TRBV11-2 and J usage is TRBJ1-6, with D possibly being TRBD1 (6 bases). Germline CDR1 SGHAT, CDR2 FQNNGV. V gave up 0 bases and J gave up 0 bases, with 12 bases separating them. The CDR3 is 18 residues long. For the CDR3, the DNA is TGTGCCAGCAGCTTAGATCGTGGACAGAGCTCCTATAATTCACCCCTCCACTTT. Translating it yields CASSLDRGQSSYNSPLHF.

The chain couples TRBV20-1 to TRBJ1-4, with D tentatively TRBD1 (5 bases). The CDR3 consists of 15 residues. V lost 0 bases, J lost 7 bases, and 15 bases lay in between. Germline CDR1 reads DFQATT; CDR2 reads SNEGSKA (reference sequence). As DNA, the CDR3 is TGCAGTGCTAGAGATTTCCGGGGGTTCGGTGAAAAACTGTTTTTT. Protein product: CSARDFRGFGEKLFF.

This clonotype has a handful of counts. CDR3 DNA sequence: TGTGCCAGCTCACCACCTCCGAGCACTGAAGCTTTCTTT. Residues: CASSPPPSTEAFF. This rearrangement joins TRBV18 to TRBJ1-1, with D unresolved. The CDR3 totals 13 residues. V gave up 0 bases and J gave up 4 bases, with 6 bases separating them. CDR1 KGHSH and CDR2 LQKENI come from the germline V gene.

The count of this clonotype is one. The gene calls are TRBV7-9 and TRBJ1-2; 7 nucleotides align to TRBD1. CDR3 length: 14 amino acids. Per germline, CDR1 SEHNR and CDR2 FQNEAQ (reference sequence). The junction had 7 bases not matched to a gene; V was cut back by 5 bases and J by 4 bases. The CDR3 DNA sequence: TGTGCCAGCAGCAGGAGACAGGGCCTCTATGGCTACACCTTC. Residues: CASSRRQGLYGYTF.

As for this clonotype: One end of the junction varies from germline; a read error may be responsible. The rearrangement links TRBV5-1 to TRBJ2-5; TRBD2 aligns across 14 bases. The germline V gene encodes CDR1 SGHRS and CDR2 YFSETQ. The CDR3 contains 16 residues. The CDR3 bases are TGTGCCAGCAGTTCCGGGACTAGCGGGGGCCAAGAGACCCAGTACTTC. Translating gives CASSSGTSGGQETQYF.

Notes on this clonotype: One junction end does not reproduce the germline sequence, and a read error may be involved. V usage is TRBV10-3 and J usage is TRBJ2-1; possible D gene TRBD1, 6 bases. CDR1 and CDR2 from the germline V gene are ENHRY and SYGVKD. The CDR3 is made up of 13 amino acids. CDR3 sequence (DNA): TGTGCCATCAATGAGGACAGCTACAATGAGCAGTTCTTC. Translated: CAINEDSYNEQFF.

This clonotype has a handful of counts. The chain combines TRBV5-1 with TRBJ2-2; D gene ambiguous. Germline V CDR1 and CDR2: SGHRS, YFSETQ. V shed 1 base and J shed 4 bases, with 8 bases lying between them. This CDR3 is 14 amino acids long. CDR3 region: CASSLLSRTGELFF. CDR3 coding DNA: TGCGCCAGCAGCTTGCTTTCGCGCACCGGGGAGCTGTTTTTT.

As for this clonotype: It is likely a read error, because the conserved phenylalanine at the end of the CDR3 is missing. The limits of the CDR3 on the DNA are not certain, so only TCRdb's listed CDR3 is given. The chain uses TRBV2 and TRBJ2-6; the table's D call of TRBD1 was not tested on the DNA. The CDR3 region is 8 residues in length, termini included. Germline V gene data show CDR1 as SNHLY and CDR2 as FYNNEI. CDR3 sequence reads: CASSDQGI.

The J gene is TRBJ1-2, the V gene TRBV20-1; no clear D gene. Trimming shortened V by 3 bases and J by 1 base, and 12 bases separated the two germline ends. This CDR3 is 14 amino acids long. Germline loops: CDR1 DFQATT, CDR2 SNEGSKA (reference sequence). CDR3 protein: CSASLGRSNYGYTF. The CDR3 DNA sequence: TGCAGTGCTAGCCTGGGCAGGAGTAACTATGGCTACACCTTC.

This clonotype was counted at least ten times. This chain links TRBV5-1 with TRBJ1-6; 9 bases match TRBD1. Germline trimming cut 7 bases from V and 7 bases from J; bases unmatched to any gene: 6. Germline V gene lookup returns CDR1 SGHRS and CDR2 YFSETQ. The CDR3 extends over 14 amino acids. CDR3 in amino acids: CASETGTGNSPLHF. CDR3 nucleotides: TGCGCCAGCGAGACCGGGACAGGGAATTCACCCCTCCACTTT.

On this clonotype itself: Because it lacks the conserved phenylalanine or tryptophan at the end, this CDR3 is likely a read error. It is unclear where the CDR3 begins or ends on the DNA, so no DNA is shown, and the CDR3 is as TCRdb lists it. This chain links TRBV7-2 with TRBJ2-6; the table's D call, TRBD1, has no DNA check behind it. Germline CDR1 and CDR2: SGHTA and FQGNSA. The CDR3 length is 9 residues, termini included. This chain's CDR3 is CASAGYRDS.